The rows below give T cell receptor beta chains drawn from one sample of a study of blood T cells in healthy people across ages. TCRdb called the 5' RACE reads again in MiXCR, with one record for every CDR3 protein. In the table there are some 710,000 distinct CDR3 sequences, 22% of which are singletons. Material for sequencing was blood. The receptors here all came from a man aged 70 or older in good health. Both conserved end residues are part of each CDR3. The D gene is left open where the match is weak. Rows may omit the clone size; those that give it use once, few, many or a size class.

V	size	J	D	DNA	CDR3
TRBV12-3/TRBV12-4	few	TRBJ2-5	TRBD2	TGTGCCAGCAGTAATCCCGGGACTAGACAAGAGACCCAGTACTTC	CASSNPGTRQETQYF
TRBV13	.	TRBJ2-1	TRBD2	TGTGCCAGCAGCTTATATGTGCTTTGGCGGGGGGCCCCAAGGGGTTACAATGAGCAGTTCTTC	CASSLYVLWRGAPRGYNEQFF
TRBV28	.	TRBJ2-1	.	TGTGCCAGCAGTTTGTTCGGGACCTCTTACAATGAGCAGTTCTTC	CASSLFGTSYNEQFF
TRBV7-9	.	TRBJ2-5	.	TGTGCCAGCAGCTCCGCAGCAGAGACCCAGTACTTC	CASSSAAETQYF
TRBV12-3/TRBV12-4	few	TRBJ1-5	.	TGTGCCAGCAGTTTACTGGGTGATGGCAATCAGCCCCAGCATTTT	CASSLLGDGNQPQHF
TRBV12-5	.	TRBJ1-4	.	TGTGCTAGTGGTCCCAGGGACGCAGGGGTAGGAAAACTGTTTTTT	CASGPRDAGVGKLFF
TRBV9	few	TRBJ2-1	.	TGTGCCAGCAGCCCTCCCCTTAGCCGCAGCTCCTACAATGAGCAGTTCTTC	CASSPPLSRSSYNEQFF
TRBV4-1	.	TRBJ1-2	.	TGCGCCAGCAGCCAAGAAACATCCTATAACTATGGCTACACCTTC	CASSQETSYNYGYTF
TRBV12-3/TRBV12-4	few	TRBJ2-5	TRBD1	TGTGCCAGCAGTTGGGGACAGGCCTTCCAAGAGACCCAGTACTTC	CASSWGQAFQETQYF
TRBV19	few	TRBJ2-1	TRBD1	TGTGCCAGTAGGAACTCCGGGACAGGGGACTCCAATGAGCAGTTCTTC	CASRNSGTGDSNEQFF
TRBV28	.	TRBJ2-5	TRBD2	TGTGCCAGCAGTTTACCCCTAGCGGGGGCCCAAGAGACCCAGTACTTC	CASSLPLAGAQETQYF
TRBV29-1	few	TRBJ1-1	.	TGCAGCGCAGGACACATGAACACTGAAGCTTTCTTT	CSAGHMNTEAFF
TRBV20-1	many	TRBJ2-3	TRBD2	TGCAGTGCTAGAAGACTAGCGGGAGTCGATACGCAGTATTTT	CSARRLAGVDTQYF
TRBV7-2	many	TRBJ2-3	TRBD2	TGTGCCAGCAGCTTAGTAGCGTCTAGCGGGAGCCGTGGAGATACGCAGTATTTT	CASSLVASSGSRGDTQYF
TRBV29-1	few	TRBJ2-1	TRBD2	TGCAGCGTTTTGAAAAAGGGACTAGCGCGATGGGAGCAGTTCTTC	CSVLKKGLARWEQFF
TRBV16	medium-sized	TRBJ2-7	.	TGTGCCAGCAGCCAAATAGGGGCAAGCGAGCAGTACTTC	CASSQIGASEQYF
TRBV6-6	.	TRBJ2-3	.	TGTGCCAGCAGTTACCCTCCGAGCACAGATACGCAGTCTTTT	CASSYPPSTDTQSF
TRBV11-2	.	TRBJ2-3	.	TGTGCCAGCAGCTTAGATTATTCCAGGGCCGGAGATACGCAGTATTTT	CASSLDYSRAGDTQYF
TRBV20-1	.	TRBJ1-1	TRBD1	TGCAGTGCTAGTCGGACAGGGGATAGGAGAGCTTTCTTT	CSASRTGDRRAFF
TRBV20-1	few	TRBJ2-1	TRBD2	TGCAGTGCAGAACTAGCGGGCCTCACCTACAATGAGCAGTTCTTC	CSAELAGLTYNEQFF
TRBV12-3/TRBV12-4	.	TRBJ1-1	TRBD1	TGTGCCAGCAGTTTCGTTTTCCGAGGGACAGGTGGGGGAAACACTGAAGCTTTCTTT	CASSFVFRGTGGGNTEAFF
TRBV4-1	few	TRBJ2-2	TRBD2	TGCGCCAGCAGCCACCCCAGAGGGACTAGCGGCACCGGGGAGCTGTTTTTT	CASSHPRGTSGTGELFF
TRBV19	.	TRBJ2-1	.	TGTGCCAGTAGTATGTCTTACAATGAGCAGTTCTTC	CASSMSYNEQFF
TRBV7-9	.	TRBJ2-3	.	TGTGCCAGCAGCTTACCGCCTTGGGACCTTAGCACAGATACGCAGTATTTT	CASSLPPWDLSTDTQYF
TRBV7-2	few	TRBJ2-3	.	TGTGCCAGCAATTCGGGACACCCCTCAGATACGCAGTATTTT	CASNSGHPSDTQYF
TRBV5-1	.	TRBJ1-2	TRBD1	TGCGCCAGCAGCTATACCGGGACAGGCGTATATGGCTACACCTTC	CASSYTGTGVYGYTF
TRBV10-3	few	TRBJ2-3	TRBD1	TGTGCCATCAGTGAACCGGGACAGAGCACAGATACGCAGTATTTT	CAISEPGQSTDTQYF
TRBV10-3	few	TRBJ2-7	.	TGTGCCATCAGTGGGTTCCGTGGCTACGAGCAGTACTTC	CAISGFRGYEQYF
TRBV4-2	.	TRBJ2-5	.	TGTGCCAGCAGCCAAGAAGGGGGAGAGACCCAGTACTTC	CASSQEGGETQYF
TRBV30	few	TRBJ1-2	.	TGTGCCTGGAGTGTACTGGTTGGGGGATCTGGCTACACCTTC	CAWSVLVGGSGYTF
TRBV11-2	.	TRBJ2-7	.	TGTGCCAGCAGCTTAGCCGCTGGGGCAGCGAGTTCCTACGAGCAGTACTTC	CASSLAAGAASSYEQYF
TRBV28	few	TRBJ2-3	.	TGTGCCAGCACTATAGGTGGGACGCCAGATACGCAGTATTTT	CASTIGGTPDTQYF
TRBV7-2	few	TRBJ2-3	TRBD2	TGTGCCAGCAGCTTAGTTTCTAGCGGGAATCCCACAGATACGCAGTATTTT	CASSLVSSGNPTDTQYF
TRBV15	.	TRBJ1-2	.	TGTGCCACCAGCAGAGCCTACAAGGATGGCTACACCTTC	CATSRAYKDGYTF
TRBV6-5	.	TRBJ2-1	.	TGTGCCAGCAAGGCGGGAATCACCTACAATGAGCAGTTCTTC	CASKAGITYNEQFF
TRBV6-5	few	TRBJ2-7	.	TGTGCCAGCAGGCGCGGGACAATATCCTACGAGCAGTACTTC	CASRRGTISYEQYF
TRBV29-1	.	TRBJ2-5	.	TGCAGCGCCGGACGGGGACTCCAAGAGACCCAGTACTTC	CSAGRGLQETQYF
TRBV2	.	TRBJ2-7	TRBD1	TGTGCCAGCGTATTCGGACAGGGCTACGAGCAGTACTTC	CASVFGQGYEQYF
TRBV24-1	.	TRBJ1-3	.	TGTGCCACCAGTGATCCTCTGAGTAACACCATATATTTT	CATSDPLSNTIYF
TRBV24-1	.	TRBJ2-1	TRBD1	TGTGCCACCAGTGATCCGACAGGGGAAAGCTCCTACAATGAGCAGTTCTTC	CATSDPTGESSYNEQFF
TRBV5-1	.	TRBJ2-5	.	TGCGCCAGCAGCTTGGGGGCATATTACCAAGAGACCCAGTACTTC	CASSLGAYYQETQYF
TRBV20-1	.	TRBJ1-1	.	TGCAGTGCTAGAGAGCGTCGAAGAAACACTGAAGCTTTCTTT	CSARERRRNTEAFF
TRBV7-9	many	TRBJ2-1	TRBD2	TGTGCCAGCAGCTCCATACTAGCGGGGGGCTACAATGAGCAGTTCTTC	CASSSILAGGYNEQFF
TRBV7-9	many	TRBJ1-2	.	TGTGCCAGCAGCTTGGGATCCCGGGTCTCATATGGCTACACCTTC	CASSLGSRVSYGYTF
TRBV29-1	.	TRBJ2-3	.	TGCAGCGCTACCCTAAGCACAGATACGCAGTATTTT	CSATLSTDTQYF
TRBV6-5	.	TRBJ2-5	TRBD2	TGTGCCAGCAGTTACCTGACTAGCGCCGAGACCCAGTACTTC	CASSYLTSAETQYF
TRBV18	few	TRBJ1-2	TRBD1	TGTGCCAGCTCACCTAGCATTGGGACAGGGCATGGCTATGGCTACACCTTC	CASSPSIGTGHGYGYTF
TRBV20-1	.	TRBJ2-3	.	TGCAGTGCCCCAGCCCGGACTCTGGGGGATACGCAGTATTTT	CSAPARTLGDTQYF
TRBV6-6	.	TRBJ2-3	TRBD2	TGTGCCAGCTGGTCTAGCGGGGGGAAAACAGATACGCAGTATTTT	CASWSSGGKTDTQYF
TRBV7-9	.	TRBJ1-1	TRBD1	TGTGCCAGCAGCTTAACAGGGGCCCACGGGCTTTTCTTT	CASSLTGAHGLFF
TRBV7-9	.	TRBJ1-5	.	TGTGCCAGCAGCTTAGCTCCGAGACAGCCCCAGCATTTT	CASSLAPRQPQHF
TRBV2	few	TRBJ1-4	TRBD1	TGTGCCAGCAGGAATCAGGGGGTTGCCCCAGAAAAACTGTTTTTT	CASRNQGVAPEKLFF
TRBV7-2	.	TRBJ2-3	.	TGTGCCAGCAGCTTAGCGCACGTAAGCACAGATACGCAGTATTTT	CASSLAHVSTDTQYF
TRBV12-3/TRBV12-4	.	TRBJ2-2	TRBD1	TGTGCCAGCAGTTCCAGGGGGCCGGGCACCGGGGAGCTGTTTTTT	CASSSRGPGTGELFF
TRBV6-2/TRBV6-3	.	TRBJ2-1	.	TGTGCCAGCAGTTTGCGGTCATCTGATGAGCAGTTCTTC	CASSLRSSDEQFF
TRBV19	few	TRBJ2-1	TRBD2	TGTGCCAGTAGTATCGGGGCTAGCGGGTACTCCTACAATGAGCAGTTCTTC	CASSIGASGYSYNEQFF
TRBV6-6	.	TRBJ2-2	.	TGTGCCAGCAGACACAGAGGGGCCGGGGAGCTGTTTTTT	CASRHRGAGELFF
TRBV6-6	.	TRBJ2-1	.	TGTACCAGCAGCCCCTTAGGGAGCTCCTACAATGAGCAGTTCTTC	CTSSPLGSSYNEQFF
TRBV12-3/TRBV12-4	once	TRBJ2-3	.	TGTGCCAGCAGTACAACCGGAGGGAGAGCAGATGCGCAGTATTTT	CASSTTGGRADAQYF
TRBV4-1	.	TRBJ1-2	.	TGCGCCAGCAGCCAAGGGGAGGGGAGGGAAACTAACTATGGCTACACCTTC	CASSQGEGRETNYGYTF